This passage covers 28 T cell receptor beta chains from one sample sequenced in a study of blood T cell repertoires in COVID-19. Clones were sequenced by immunoSEQ multiplex PCR, and TCRdb holds only the in-frame ones, with some missing. The sample includes approximately 140,000 clones, approximately 88% of them seen just once. The sequencing input was peripheral blood. The receptor set was obtained from a human donor in a cohort sampled during active COVID-19.

Worth noting for this clone: Other DNA sequences in the sample encode the same CDR3. The gene calls are TRBV3-1 (or the pseudogene TRBV3-2) and TRBJ2-7, with TRBD2 matching 10 bases. V lost 3 bases, J lost 0 bases, and 2 bases stayed unmatched. The CDR3 loop spans 15 amino acids. The germline V gene encodes CDR1 LGHDT and CDR2 YNNKEL (reference sequence). The CDR3 loop is CASSQTSGSSYEQYF. CDR3 coding DNA: TGTGCCAGCAGCCAGACTAGCGGGTCCTCCTACGAGCAGTACTTC.

The chain couples TRBV7-9 to TRBJ2-7; 7 nucleotides match TRBD1. Trimming removed 5 bases from V and 4 bases from J; junction bases left unmatched: 11. Germline values: CDR1 SEHNR, CDR2 FQNEAQ (reference sequence). There are 15 residues in the CDR3. The CDR3 coding sequence is TGTGCCAGCAGCCCAGAGACAGGGTGGGCTTACGAGCAGTACTTC. Protein sequence: CASSPETGWAYEQYF.

The rearrangement joins TRBV5-8 to TRBJ2-7; D gene ambiguous. Trimming pared 0 bases from V and 5 bases from J, leaving 9 bases between. Germline V gives CDR1 SGHTS, CDR2 YDEGEE. CDR3 length: 13 amino acids. DNA of the CDR3: TGTGCCAGCAGCTTGGGAGCGTGGGACGAGCAGTACTTC. It translates to CASSLGAWDEQYF.

The chain recombines TRBV5-1 with TRBJ1-4; 8 bases match TRBD1. Germline CDR1 reads SGHRS; CDR2 reads YFSETQ. V dropped 4 bases and J dropped 5; count of bases not matched to a gene: 10. The CDR3 runs to 16 residues. In DNA, the CDR3 is TGCGCCAGCAGCAGAGGCGGACAGGGTCTGAATGAAAAACTGTTTTTT. Translating gives CASSRGGQGLNEKLFF.

The rearrangement uses TRBV5-4 and TRBJ2-7; 14 bases fit TRBD2. Trimming at V came to 2 bases and at J to 5 bases, leaving 3 bases not matched to a gene. CDR3 length: 15 amino acids. Per germline, CDR1 SGHNT and CDR2 YYREEE (reference sequence). Written as DNA, the CDR3 is TGTGCCAGCAGCTTAGGGACTAGCGGGGGAAACGAGCAGTACTTC. Its protein product is CASSLGTSGGNEQYF.

The V call is TRBV7-6, the J call TRBJ1-2; TRBD1 agrees at 11 bases. The CDR3 consists of 18 residues. Germline values: CDR1 SGHVS, CDR2 FNYEAQ. The V gene end was trimmed by 0 bases and the J gene end by 4 bases; junction bases not matched to a gene: 10. CDR3 in amino acids: CASSLAQGTGGGGYGYTF. CDR3 coding DNA: TGTGCCAGCAGCTTAGCCCAAGGGACAGGGGGAGGAGGCTATGGCTACACCTTC.

This clone was found once. This chain joins TRBV5-4 and TRBJ2-5; D unclear. Germline CDR1 is SGHNT and CDR2 is YYREEE (reference sequence). The CDR3 spans 14 residues. V was pared by 2 bases and J by 1 base, with 9 bases between. In DNA form, the CDR3 reads TGTGCCAGCAGCTTCATGTGGCTCCAAGAGACCCAGTACTTC. The encoded protein is CASSFMWLQETQYF.

This chain connects TRBV25-1 to TRBJ1-1; weak D call: TRBD1 (5 bases). Germline V CDR1 and CDR2: MGHDK, SYGVNS. The V end was cut by 3 bases, the J end by 3 bases, with 11 bases between. The CDR3 has 14 amino acids. CDR3 in amino acids: CASSDSRVDTEAFF. The CDR3 DNA follows: TGTGCCAGCAGTGATAGCAGGGTGGACACTGAAGCTTTCTTT.

This clone was counted between two and nine times. The chain recombines TRBV11-2 with TRBJ2-3; TRBD1 is a possible D gene (5 bases). V was shortened by 4 bases and J by 2 bases, with 7 bases between the two germline ends. This CDR3 region has 13 residues. Germline assignment: CDR1 SGHAT and CDR2 FQNNGV. The DNA of the CDR3 is TGTGCCAGCAGCTCACAGGACACAGATACGCAGTATTTT. Protein product: CASSSQDTDTQYF.

This chain links TRBV10-3 with TRBJ1-5, with D hard to call. The CDR3 sequence is 13 residues long. The V end was cut by 3 bases, the J end by 4 bases, with 7 bases between. Germline assignment: CDR1 ENHRY and CDR2 SYGVKD. CDR3 sequence: CAISDTANQPQHF. CDR3 bases: TGTGCCATCAGTGATACAGCTAATCAGCCCCAGCATTTT.

The rearrangement uses TRBV5-1 and TRBJ2-3, with 7 bases lining up with TRBD1. Germline-derived CDR1 and CDR2 are SGHRS and YFSETQ. This CDR3 contains 15 residues. J lost 3 bases, V lost 0 bases, and 4 bases had no gene match. For the CDR3, the DNA is TGCGCCAGCAGCTTGGCACAGGGGACAACAGATACGCAGTATTTT. Translated, it gives CASSLAQGTTDTQYF. Full variable domain (rest looked up from reference TRBV5-1 and TRBJ2-3): KAGVTQTPRYLIKTRGQQVTLSCSPISGHRSVSWYQQTPGQGLQFLFEYFSETQRNKGNFPGRFSGRQFSNSRSEMNVSTLELGDSALYLCASSLAQGTTDTQYFGPGTRLTVL.

The rearrangement uses TRBV19 and TRBJ2-1; 10 nucleotides align to TRBD2. With 5 bases clipped from V and 3 bases from J, the junction kept 7 bases outside the gene matches. The V gene's germline CDR1 is LNHDA and CDR2 SQIVND (reference sequence). This CDR3 has 16 amino acids. The CDR3 is CASSPSSGGVYNEQFF. CDR3 nucleotides: TGTGCCAGTAGTCCCTCTAGCGGGGGAGTCTACAATGAGCAGTTCTTC.

The V gene is TRBV2, the J gene TRBJ2-5; possibly TRBD1 for D (5 bases). Germline V gene lookup returns CDR1 SNHLY and CDR2 FYNNEI. The CDR3 is 16 amino acids. With 4 bases removed from V and 0 bases from J, the gap between germline ends came to 15 bases. This chain's CDR3 is CASSARMWGHQETQYF. Written as DNA, the CDR3 is TGTGCCAGCAGTGCCCGGATGTGGGGCCACCAAGAGACCCAGTACTTC.

The chain links TRBV5-1 to TRBJ1-2; D gene uncertain. Trimming left V 3 bases short and J 2 bases short, with 29 bases between. The CDR3 has 20 residues. Germline V lookup: CDR1 SGHRS, CDR2 YFSETQ. The CDR3 coding sequence is TGCGCCAGCAGCTACCGAGGCAGCGTCCCGGTTATTCCCCCAAACTATGGCTACACCTTC. Encoded protein: CASSYRGSVPVIPPNYGYTF.

V is TRBV5-1 and J is TRBJ2-1, with TRBD1 as a possible D gene (5 bases). Per germline, CDR1 SGHRS and CDR2 YFSETQ. The CDR3 runs 14 residues. Trimming stripped 0 bases from V and 4 bases from J, with 8 bases between. The CDR3 reads CASSLGGEYNEQFF. The CDR3 bases are TGCGCCAGCAGCTTGGGGGGCGAGTACAATGAGCAGTTCTTC.

The chain is built from TRBV5-1 and TRBJ1-6, with D perhaps TRBD1 (6 bases). Germline assignment: CDR1 SGHRS and CDR2 YFSETQ. This CDR3 region has 15 residues. Trimming took off 6 bases at V and 5 bases at J, with 15 bases between the two ends. CDR3 nucleotide sequence: TGCGCCAGCAAGGGACACCCTCGGGATAATTCACCCCTCCACTTT. Translation gives CASKGHPRDNSPLHF.

The chain employs TRBV18 and TRBJ1-2; TRBD1 matches at 10 bases. J lost 2 bases, V lost 6 bases, and 3 bases had no gene match. CDR1 is KGHSH, CDR2 LQKENI, per germline. CDR3 length: 14 amino acids. The CDR3 reads CASSKTGGNYGYTF. The CDR3 DNA follows: TGTGCCAGCTCCAAGACAGGGGGCAACTATGGCTACACCTTC.

The genes are TRBV7-9 and TRBJ2-1, with 12 bases matching TRBD2. CDR1 SEHNR and CDR2 FQNEAQ come from the germline V gene (reference sequence). The junction had 9 bases not matched to a gene; V was cut back by 5 bases and J by 7 bases. CDR3 length equals 16 residues. The CDR3 DNA reads as TGTGCCAGCAGCATTAGGACTAGCGGGGTAATTAATGAGCAGTTCTTC. This gives the protein CASSIRTSGVINEQFF.

This chain links TRBV7-2 with TRBJ2-3; TRBD2 agrees at 12 bases. Germline loops: CDR1 SGHTA, CDR2 FQGNSA. The J segment lost 2 bases and the V segment lost 5 bases, leaving 5 bases of the junction unmatched. The CDR3 runs 16 residues. As DNA, the CDR3 is TGTGCCAGCAGCAAAACTAGCGGGGGGCTCACAGATACGCAGTATTTT. This translates into CASSKTSGGLTDTQYF.

This clone appeared once. The chain links TRBV19 to TRBJ2-7; TRBD1 aligns across 10 bases. V shed 5 bases, J shed 0 bases, and the junction held 7 bases outside the gene matches. This CDR3 comprises 16 residues. Germline V gene sequence: CDR1 LNHDA, CDR2 SQIVND (reference sequence). The DNA for the CDR3 is TGTGCCAGTAGTCCGCGGGACAGGGGATACTCCTACGAGCAGTACTTC. Residues: CASSPRDRGYSYEQYF.

The chain uses TRBV7-8 and TRBJ1-1; possibly TRBD1 for D (5 bases). The germline CDR1 and CDR2 sequences are SGHVS and FQNEAQ. V lost 5 bases, J lost 2 bases, and 21 bases lay in between. This CDR3 contains 17 residues. CDR3 protein: CASSLTVPQVANTEAFF. The DNA for the CDR3 is TGTGCCAGCAGCCTGACAGTGCCTCAGGTGGCCAACACTGAAGCTTTCTTT.

Only one count was recorded for this clone. The chain carries TRBV7-2 and TRBJ2-3; D is possibly TRBD2 (5 bases). Germline CDR1 is SGHTA and CDR2 is FQGNSA. CDR3 size: 15 residues. Trimming left V 6 bases short and J 0 bases short, with 13 bases between. CDR3 sequence (DNA): TGTGCCAGCAGGGTGGGAGTCCCTAGCACAGATACGCAGTATTTT. As protein: CASRVGVPSTDTQYF.

In nucleotides, the CDR3 is TGTGCCAGCAGCTCCCCAAACGGTGAAAAACTGTTTTTT. Protein sequence: CASSSPNGEKLFF. This sequence joins TRBV11-2 and TRBJ1-4; unclear D gene. The CDR3 runs to 13 residues. Looked up from germline, CDR1 is SGHAT and CDR2 is FQNNGV. The germline V and J ends were trimmed by 4 bases and 7 bases, with 10 bases remaining between them.

CDR3 DNA sequence: TGTGCCAGCAGCTCCCGGACAGGGGATCGTAATGAAAAACTGTTTTTT. As protein: CASSSRTGDRNEKLFF. The chain combines TRBV7-6 with TRBJ1-4; 9 bases fit TRBD1. This CDR3 has 16 amino acids. J lost 4 bases, V lost 4 bases, and 7 bases had no gene match. The germline CDR1 and CDR2 sequences are SGHVS and FNYEAQ.

The chain uses TRBV11-2 and TRBJ1-3; D is undetermined. In germline, CDR1 is SGHAT, CDR2 FQNNGV. V lost 4 bases to trimming and J lost 0 bases, with 10 bases between them. CDR3 length equals 15 residues. The CDR3 DNA sequence: TGTGCCAGCAGCTATACAACCTTCTCTGGAAACACCATATATTTT. Residues: CASSYTTFSGNTIYF. Together with reference TRBV11-2 and TRBJ1-3, the CDR3 gives the full variable domain: EAGVAQSPRYKIIEKRQSVAFWCNPISGHATLYWYQQILGQGPKLLIQFQNNGVVDDSQLPKDRFSAERLKGVDSTLKIQPAKLEDSAVYLCASSYTTFSGNTIYFGEGSWLTVV.

The gene calls are TRBV4-1 and TRBJ1-3; 7 bases are shared with TRBD1. The CDR3 is 16 residues long. The germline CDR1 and CDR2 sequences are MGHRA and YSYEKL. With V trimmed by 0 bases and J by 2 bases, 4 bases remained unmatched. The CDR3 here is CASSQEETGPGNTIYF. The CDR3 DNA sequence: TGCGCCAGCAGCCAAGAGGAGACAGGGCCTGGAAACACCATATATTTT.

The gene calls are TRBV9 and TRBJ2-2; the match to TRBD1 covers 11 bases. This CDR3 spans 16 amino acids. Germline V gene sequence: CDR1 SGDLS, CDR2 YYNGEE. Unmatched junction bases numbered 7, after V lost 3 bases and J lost 6 bases. CDR3 DNA: TGTGCCAGCAGCGCGGAAGGGACAGGGGGGGCCGGGGAGCTGTTTTTT. The encoded protein is CASSAEGTGGAGELFF.

This sequence joins TRBV7-3 and TRBJ2-1, with a tentative D call TRBD2 (6 bases). Germline V CDR1 and CDR2: SGHTA, FQGTGA. V lost 8 bases and J 9 bases, leaving 14 bases between the germline ends. This CDR3 has 12 amino acids. CDR3 sequence reads: CASGKQEGEQFF. The CDR3 DNA sequence: TGTGCCAGCGGCAAACAGGAGGGTGAGCAGTTCTTC.